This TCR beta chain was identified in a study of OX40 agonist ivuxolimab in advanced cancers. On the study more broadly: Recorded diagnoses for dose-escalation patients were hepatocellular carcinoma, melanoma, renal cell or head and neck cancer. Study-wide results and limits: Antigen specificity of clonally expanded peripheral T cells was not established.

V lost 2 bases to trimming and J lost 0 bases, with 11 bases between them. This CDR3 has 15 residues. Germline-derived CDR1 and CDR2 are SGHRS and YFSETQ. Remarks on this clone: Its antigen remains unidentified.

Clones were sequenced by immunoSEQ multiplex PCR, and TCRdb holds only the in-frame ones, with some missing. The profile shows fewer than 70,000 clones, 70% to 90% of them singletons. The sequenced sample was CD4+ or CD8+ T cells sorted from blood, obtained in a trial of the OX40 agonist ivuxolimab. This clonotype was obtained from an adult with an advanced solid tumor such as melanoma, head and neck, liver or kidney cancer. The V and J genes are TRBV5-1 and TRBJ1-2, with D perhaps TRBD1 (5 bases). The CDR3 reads CASSFRDAANYGYTF. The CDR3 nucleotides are TGCGCCAGCAGCTTCCGGGACGCAGCTAACTATGGCTACACCTTC.